These 10 T cell receptor beta chains came from one sample sequenced in a study of blood T cell repertoires in COVID-19. Method: immunoSEQ multiplex PCR; TCRdb's copy keeps in-frame clones and lacks some. The sample consists of approximately 270,000 clones, roughly 80% of them appearing once. The specimen was peripheral blood. These receptors originate from a person aged 70 to 80 with COVID-19, enrolled during active disease.

The V gene is TRBV7-8, the J gene TRBJ2-5, with TRBD2 as a possible D gene (5 bases). The germline CDR1 and CDR2 sequences are SGHVS and FQNEAQ. The CDR3 has 14 amino acids. V was clipped by 7 bases and J by 0 bases, with 12 bases between them. The CDR3 reads CASTQTGYQETQYF. CDR3 bases: TGTGCCAGCACCCAAACGGGGTACCAAGAGACCCAGTACTTC.

The V call is TRBV7-6, the J call TRBJ1-5; 7 positions match TRBD1. The CDR3 length is 20 residues. CDR1 SGHVS and CDR2 FNYEAQ come from the germline V gene. Trimming took 5 bases from V and 0 from J; bases not matched to a gene: 19. The CDR3 region is CASSPASPGQSTYSNQPQHF. In DNA, the CDR3 is TGTGCCAGCAGCCCCGCCAGTCCGGGACAGAGTACATATAGCAATCAGCCCCAGCATTTT.

The chain carries TRBV6-2 or TRBV6-3 and TRBJ1-1, with 7 nucleotides matching TRBD1. The germline gives CDR1 MNHEY, CDR2 SVGEGT. The CDR3 spans 15 residues. The junction had 6 bases not matched to a gene; V was cut back by 0 bases and J by 5 bases. CDR3 sequence (DNA): TGTGCCAGCAGTTACTCTTTCGTCAGGGGGACTGAAGCTTTCTTT. Translating gives CASSYSFVRGTEAFF.

The chain uses TRBV30 and TRBJ1-6, with a possible D match to TRBD1 (6 bases). This CDR3 contains 14 residues. V was cut by 2 bases and J by 5 bases, with 10 bases left in between. Germline CDR1 reads GTSNPN; CDR2 reads SVGIG (reference sequence). CDR3 in amino acids: CAWSHPGDNSPLHF. The CDR3 region has the DNA TGTGCCTGGAGTCATCCAGGGGATAATTCACCCCTCCACTTT.

This clone has at least ten counts. CDR3 loop: CASRIQQNTEAFF. CDR3 nucleotide sequence: TGTGCCAGCAGGATACAACAGAACACTGAAGCTTTCTTT. The chain couples TRBV2 to TRBJ1-1; no firm D call. Trimming took off 6 bases at V and 1 base at J, with 9 bases between the two ends. Germline V lookup: CDR1 SNHLY, CDR2 FYNNEI. This CDR3 is built from 13 residues.

The V call is TRBV6-1, the J call TRBJ1-1, with D hard to call. Germline CDR1 MNHNS, CDR2 SASEGT. CDR3 size: 11 residues. The V gene lost 3 bases and the J gene lost 10 bases, with 9 bases spanning the gap. CDR3 sequence: CASSDLYLAFF. The CDR3 coding sequence is TGTGCCAGCAGTGACCTATATTTAGCTTTCTTT.

J is TRBJ1-5 and V is TRBV28; 10 bases fit TRBD1. Germline CDR1 is MDHEN and CDR2 is SYDVKM. The CDR3 is 17 amino acids. After removal of 6 bases from V and 0 bases from J, the junction contained 8 bases not matched to a gene. The CDR3 sequence is CASSTGTGAYSNQPQHF. The CDR3 DNA reads TGTGCCAGCAGCACCGGGACAGGGGCTTATAGCAATCAGCCCCAGCATTTT.

The CDR3 DNA is TGTGCCAGCAGCGTATCACAGGGGGAGAGCGAGCAGTACTTC. It translates to CASSVSQGESEQYF. The J gene is TRBJ2-7, the V gene TRBV9; 8 bases align to TRBD1. The germline V gene has CDR1 SGDLS and CDR2 YYNGEE. The V segment lost 1 base and the J segment 6 bases; nucleotides outside the gene matches: 6. There are 14 residues in the CDR3. The full variable domain, its missing parts supplied by reference TRBV9 and TRBJ2-7, is DSGVTQTPKHLITATGQRVTLRCSPRSGDLSVYWYQQSLDQGLQFLIQYYNGEERAKGNILERFSAQQFPDLHSELNLSSLELGDSALYFCASSVSQGESEQYFGPGTRLTVT.

This rearrangement joins TRBV9 to TRBJ2-5, with a tentative D call TRBD2 (5 bases). Germline V gene sequence: CDR1 SGDLS, CDR2 YYNGEE. This CDR3 comprises 13 residues. With 4 bases removed from V and 4 bases from J, the gap between germline ends came to 11 bases. The CDR3 coding sequence is TGTGCCAGCAGCTTCGCGGCGGGAGAGACCCAGTACTTC. Translation gives CASSFAAGETQYF.

The chain links TRBV6-2 or TRBV6-3 to TRBJ2-7, with TRBD1 matching over 8 bases. CDR1 and CDR2 from the germline V gene are MNHEY and SVGEGT. Trimming cost V 2 bases and J 1 base; bases outside gene matches: 10. This CDR3 spans 17 amino acids. CDR3 amino acids: CASSYALGQGRSYEQYF. As DNA, the CDR3 is TGTGCCAGCAGTTACGCATTAGGACAGGGCAGGTCCTACGAGCAGTACTTC.